The clone carrying this T cell receptor (beta chain) was seen more than once but under ten times. Antigen: not known. Time point of the sample: week 5, during vaccination. Each dose of the vaccine consisted of 300 ug of mutant IDH1 20-mer peptide, with topical imiquimod. The data were taken from a study of a mutant IDH1 vaccine in newly diagnosed glioma. Turning to the study itself: Most had both radiotherapy and temozolomide beforehand; others had only one. Study results and limitations: Changes to the top peripheral T cell clonotypes appeared unrelated to pseudoprogression.

This table comes from immunoSEQ multiplex PCR, and its TCRdb copy is limited to in-frame clones, with some not included. The data hold over 45,000 clones, with approximately 79% observed a single time. The source of this sequence is a woman aged 45-60 years with glioma. The material was PBMCs, obtained from a glioma patient whose treatment included an IDH1 peptide vaccine.

The CDR3 DNA reads as TGTGCCTGGAGTGTATTCGGGACAGGGGGCAATCAGCCCCAGCATTTT. The encoded protein is CAWSVFGTGGNQPQHF. The V and J genes are TRBV30 and TRBJ1-5; 10 bases are a match to TRBD1. V lost 0 bases and J lost 2; bases outside the gene matches: 4. CDR1 and CDR2 (germline): GTSNPN, SVGIG (reference sequence). This CDR3 contains 16 residues.